This TCR beta chain was documented in a study of cytomegalovirus exposure and HLA in healthy donors. V gave up 0 bases and J gave up 6 bases, with 11 bases separating them. CDR3 length equals 15 residues. Germline CDR1 MNHEY, CDR2 SVGAGI. It was with 60 Vbeta and 13 Jbeta primers that the PCR ran. Sequencing was performed with immunoSEQ multiplex PCR; in TCRdb, only in-frame clones are kept and a portion is missing. The table includes under 200,000 clones, around 80% detected once. The specimen sequenced was PBMCs. The clonotype comes from a woman in her 30s in good health and CMV-seropositive. V and J are TRBV6-5 and TRBJ1-4, with D perhaps TRBD1 (5 bases). The CDR3 region is CASSYSEGRYEKLFF. In DNA, the CDR3 is TGTGCCAGCAGTTACTCGGAGGGGAGATATGAAAAACTGTTTTTT.